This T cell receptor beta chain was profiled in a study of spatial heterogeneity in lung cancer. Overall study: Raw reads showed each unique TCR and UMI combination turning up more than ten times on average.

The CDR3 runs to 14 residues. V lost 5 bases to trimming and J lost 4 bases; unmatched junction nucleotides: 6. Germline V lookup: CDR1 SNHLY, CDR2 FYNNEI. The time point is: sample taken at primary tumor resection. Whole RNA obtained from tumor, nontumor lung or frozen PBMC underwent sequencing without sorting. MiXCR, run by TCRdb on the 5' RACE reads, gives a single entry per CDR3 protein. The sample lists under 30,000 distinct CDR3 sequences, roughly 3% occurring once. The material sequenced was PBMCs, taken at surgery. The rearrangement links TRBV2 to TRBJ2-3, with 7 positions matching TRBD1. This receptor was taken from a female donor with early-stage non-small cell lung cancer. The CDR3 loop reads CASSFIGGADTQYF. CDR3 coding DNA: TGTGCCAGCAGTTTTATAGGGGGCGCAGATACGCAGTATTTT.